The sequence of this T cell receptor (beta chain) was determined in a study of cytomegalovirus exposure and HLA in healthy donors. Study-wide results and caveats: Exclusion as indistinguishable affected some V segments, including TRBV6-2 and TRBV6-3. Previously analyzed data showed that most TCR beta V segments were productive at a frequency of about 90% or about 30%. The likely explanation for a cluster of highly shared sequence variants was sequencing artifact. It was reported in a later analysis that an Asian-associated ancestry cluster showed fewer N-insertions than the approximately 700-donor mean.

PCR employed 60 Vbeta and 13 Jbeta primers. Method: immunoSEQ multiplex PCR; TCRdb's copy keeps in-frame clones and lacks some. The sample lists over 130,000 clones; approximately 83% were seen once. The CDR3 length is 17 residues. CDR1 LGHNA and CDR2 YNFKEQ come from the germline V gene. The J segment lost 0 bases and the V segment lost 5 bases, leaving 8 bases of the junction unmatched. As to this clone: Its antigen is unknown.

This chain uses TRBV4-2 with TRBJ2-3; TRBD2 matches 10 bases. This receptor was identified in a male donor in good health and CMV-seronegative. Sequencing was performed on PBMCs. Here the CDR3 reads CASSLSGRAASTDTQYF. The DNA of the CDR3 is TGTGCCAGCAGCTTAAGCGGGAGGGCCGCAAGCACAGATACGCAGTATTTT.